This TCR beta chain was sequenced in a study of tumor-infiltrating lymphocytes in localized non-small cell lung cancer. Germline loops: CDR1 SGHRS, CDR2 YFSETQ. This CDR3 region has 15 residues. The V and J ends lost 0 bases and 1 base respectively, with 8 bases between them. Sequencing was performed with immunoSEQ multiplex PCR; in TCRdb, only in-frame clones are kept and a portion is missing. The sample carries over 15,000 clones, roughly 40% recorded once. The source of this sequence is a human donor with non-small cell lung cancer. Source material: lung tumor tissue. V is TRBV5-1 and J is TRBJ1-5; no clear D gene. CDR3 nucleotides: TGCGCCAGCAGCTTGGATGCGGGAAGCAATCAGCCCCAGCATTTT. This encodes CASSLDAGSNQPQHF. The full variable domain, in which reference TRBV5-1 and TRBJ1-5 provide the parts outside the CDR3, is KAGVTQTPRYLIKTRGQQVTLSCSPISGHRSVSWYQQTPGQGLQFLFEYFSETQRNKGNFPGRFSGRQFSNSRSEMNVSTLELGDSALYLCASSLDAGSNQPQHFGDGTRLSIL.